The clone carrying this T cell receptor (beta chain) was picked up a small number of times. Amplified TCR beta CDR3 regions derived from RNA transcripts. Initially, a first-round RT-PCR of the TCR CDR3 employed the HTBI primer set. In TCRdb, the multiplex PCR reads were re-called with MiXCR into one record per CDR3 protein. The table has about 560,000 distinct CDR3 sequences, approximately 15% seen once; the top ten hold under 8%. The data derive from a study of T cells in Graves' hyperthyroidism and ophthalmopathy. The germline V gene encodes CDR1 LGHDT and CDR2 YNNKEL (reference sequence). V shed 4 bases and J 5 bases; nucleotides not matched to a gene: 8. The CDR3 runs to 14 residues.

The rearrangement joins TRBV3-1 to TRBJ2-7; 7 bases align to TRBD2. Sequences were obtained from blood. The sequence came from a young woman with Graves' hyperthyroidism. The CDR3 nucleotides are TGTGCCAGCAGCCCCGAAGCGGGGTCCAACGAGCAGTACTTC. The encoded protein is CASSPEAGSNEQYF.